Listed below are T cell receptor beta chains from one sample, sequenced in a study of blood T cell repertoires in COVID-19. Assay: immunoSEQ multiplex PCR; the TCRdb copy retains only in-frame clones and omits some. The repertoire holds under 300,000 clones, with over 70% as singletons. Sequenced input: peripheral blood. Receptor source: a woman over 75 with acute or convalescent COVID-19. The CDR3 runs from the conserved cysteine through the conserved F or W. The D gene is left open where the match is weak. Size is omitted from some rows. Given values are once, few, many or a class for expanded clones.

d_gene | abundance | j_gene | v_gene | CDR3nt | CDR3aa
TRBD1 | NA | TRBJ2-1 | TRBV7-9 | TGTGCCAGCAGCTCCACCGGGACAGCAGGGTACAATGAGCAGTTCTTC | CASSSTGTAGYNEQFF
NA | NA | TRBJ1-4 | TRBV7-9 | TGTGCCAGCAGCTTAGATATAGGACAGACCCGTGGCGAAAAACTGTTTTTT | CASSLDIGQTRGEKLFF
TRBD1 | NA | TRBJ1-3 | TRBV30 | TGTGCCTGGACTAAATCAGGGGGCCGAGGAAACACCATATATTTT | CAWTKSGGRGNTIYF
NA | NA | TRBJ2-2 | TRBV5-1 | TGCGCCAGCCGCGCTGGACTGGTCACGAACACCGGGGAGCTGTTTTTT | CASRAGLVTNTGELFF
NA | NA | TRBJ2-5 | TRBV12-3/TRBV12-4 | TGTGCCAGCAGTTTGACAGAAGAGACCCAGTACTTC | CASSLTEETQYF
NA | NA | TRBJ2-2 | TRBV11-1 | TGTGCCAGCAGCTTAGAGGCAGGGAACACCGGGGAGCTGTTTTTT | CASSLEAGNTGELFF
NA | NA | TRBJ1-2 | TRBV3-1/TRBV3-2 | TGTGCCAGCAGCCAAGATTCTGGCAGATATGGCTACACCTTC | CASSQDSGRYGYTF
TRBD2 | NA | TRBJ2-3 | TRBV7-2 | TGTGCCAGCAGCTTAGTGGGGACTAGCAATACGCAGTATTTT | CASSLVGTSNTQYF
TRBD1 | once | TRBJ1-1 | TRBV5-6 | TGTGCCAGCAGCTTCCGGGGGACAGGAAGCACTGAAGCTTTCTTT | CASSFRGTGSTEAFF
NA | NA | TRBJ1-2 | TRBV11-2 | TGTGCCAGCAGCTCCCCGCGGCGCCGGTCTACTGGCTACACCTTC | CASSSPRRRSTGYTF
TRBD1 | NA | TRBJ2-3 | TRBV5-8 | TGTGCCAGCAGCTTTGGTTTGACAGGGGCCAAAGATACGCAGTATTTT | CASSFGLTGAKDTQYF
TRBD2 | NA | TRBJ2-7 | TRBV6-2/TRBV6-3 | TGTGCCAGCAGTTACGGTGGGACTAGCGGGGTTAGCTCCTACGAGCAGTACTTC | CASSYGGTSGVSSYEQYF
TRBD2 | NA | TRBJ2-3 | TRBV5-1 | TGCGCCAGCAGGATCGGGACTAGCGGTAGCACAGATACGCAGTATTTT | CASRIGTSGSTDTQYF
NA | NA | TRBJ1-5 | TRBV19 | TGTGCCAGTAGTGAGACACAGGGAGGGCATCAGCCCCAGCATTTT | CASSETQGGHQPQHF
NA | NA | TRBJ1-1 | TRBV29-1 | TGCAGCGGCCACAGGGAACCGGGGAACACTGAAGCTTTCTTT | CSGHREPGNTEAFF
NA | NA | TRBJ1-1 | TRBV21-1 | TGTGCCAGCAGCAAAGGGGCGGGGACAGCAAACACTGAAGCTTTCTTT | CASSKGAGTANTEAFF
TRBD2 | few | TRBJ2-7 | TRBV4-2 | TGTGCCAGCAGCCAAACTAGCGGGAGTGCATACGAGCAGTACTTC | CASSQTSGSAYEQYF
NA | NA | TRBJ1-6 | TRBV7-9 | TGTGCCAGCAGCCGGGACATCTCACCCTATAATTCACCCCTCCACTTT | CASSRDISPYNSPLHF
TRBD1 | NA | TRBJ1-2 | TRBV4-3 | TGCGCCAGCAGCCAAGGGGGGACAGGGAATTATGGCTACACCTTC | CASSQGGTGNYGYTF
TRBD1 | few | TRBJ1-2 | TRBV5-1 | TGCGCCAGCAGCGCAGAACAGGGGGTGTATGGCTACACCTTC | CASSAEQGVYGYTF
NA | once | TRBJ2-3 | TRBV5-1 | TGCGCCAGCAGGTCACTTGGCGGGTCGAGCACAGATACGCAGTATTTT | CASRSLGGSSTDTQYF
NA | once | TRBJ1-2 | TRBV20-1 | TGCAGTGCTAGTCGGGGACAAAAGGGTGGCTACACCTTC | CSASRGQKGGYTF
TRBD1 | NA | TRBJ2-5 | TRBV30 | TGTGCCTGGGGTCGGGACAGGGTGCGAGAGACCCAGTACTTC | CAWGRDRVRETQYF
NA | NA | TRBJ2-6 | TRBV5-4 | TGTGCCAGCAGCACCGGACAAACTGGGGCCAACGTCCTGACTTTC | CASSTGQTGANVLTF
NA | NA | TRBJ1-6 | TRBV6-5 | TGTGCCAGCAGCCGAACAGAGCTCAATCATTCACCCCTCCACTTT | CASSRTELNHSPLHF
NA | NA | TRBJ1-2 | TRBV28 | TGTGCCAGCAGTCCCTTGACCGAATCGGGGGGCTACACCTTC | CASSPLTESGGYTF
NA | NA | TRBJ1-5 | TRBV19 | TGTGCCAGCCGAGTCGCCTTCCGGGGCAATCAGCCCCAGCATTTT | CASRVAFRGNQPQHF
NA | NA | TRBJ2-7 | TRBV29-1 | TGCAGCGTTGAGGGGGAGGCGGGCCAGTACTTC | CSVEGEAGQYF
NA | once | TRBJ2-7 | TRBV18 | TGTGCCAGCTCACCAGACAGGCCAACCATAATCTACGAGCAGTACTTC | CASSPDRPTIIYEQYF
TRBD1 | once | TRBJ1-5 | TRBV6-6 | TGTGCCAGTTTCGGACAGGGGGGGGTTCAGCCCCAGCATTTT | CASFGQGGVQPQHF
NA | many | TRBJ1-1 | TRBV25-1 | TGTGCCAGCAGTGAAGCCGGCACGGGGTCTGAAGCTTTCTTT | CASSEAGTGSEAFF
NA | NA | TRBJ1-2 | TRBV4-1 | TGCGCCAGCAGCCAAGATGAGAGCGGCCGAGGCTACACCTTC | CASSQDESGRGYTF
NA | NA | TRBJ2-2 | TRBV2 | TGTGCCAGCAGGGCAACAGGGTCAAACACCGGGGAGCTGTTTTTT | CASRATGSNTGELFF
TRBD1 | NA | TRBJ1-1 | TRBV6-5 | TGTGCCAGCAGTTATGACAGGGTAACTGAAGCTTTCTTT | CASSYDRVTEAFF
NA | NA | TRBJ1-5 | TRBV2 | TGTGCCAGCAAGGGCGGGGGGCAAAATCAGCCCCAGCATTTT | CASKGGGQNQPQHF
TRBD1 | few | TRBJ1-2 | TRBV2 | TGTGCCAGCAGTGAAGCGCTAGGGGGCAAGACCTTC | CASSEALGGKTF
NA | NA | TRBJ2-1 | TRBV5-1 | TGCGCCAGCAGCCCCCGTAGTTCTTGGAATGAGCAGTTCTTC | CASSPRSSWNEQFF
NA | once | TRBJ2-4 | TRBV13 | TGTGCCAGCAGCCCCTGGGGAGGGGGAGCCAAAAACATTCAGTACTTC | CASSPWGGGAKNIQYF
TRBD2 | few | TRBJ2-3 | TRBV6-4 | TGTGCCAGCAGTGACTCAACGGGAGGGGGGACAGATACGCAGTATTTT | CASSDSTGGGTDTQYF
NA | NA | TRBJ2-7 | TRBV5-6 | TGTGCCAGCAGCGAGACAGGGAGGCTCTACGAGCAGTACTTC | CASSETGRLYEQYF
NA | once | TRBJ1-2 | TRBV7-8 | TGTGCCAGCAGCCGTATAGGACACGGAGCTAACTATGGCTACACCTTC | CASSRIGHGANYGYTF
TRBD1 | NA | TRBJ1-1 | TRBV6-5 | TGTGCCAGCAGAAAACAGGGGATGACGAACACTGAAGCTTTCTTT | CASRKQGMTNTEAFF
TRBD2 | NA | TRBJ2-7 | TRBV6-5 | TGTGCCAGCACGCGGGAGTTTAGGGGCGAGCAGTACTTC | CASTREFRGEQYF
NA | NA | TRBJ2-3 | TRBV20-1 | TGCAGTGCTAGTCCATCCACAGATACGCAGTATTTT | CSASPSTDTQYF
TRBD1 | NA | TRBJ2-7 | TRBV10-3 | TGTGCCATCTCTAGGGCAGGGGGCTACGAGCAGTACTTC | CAISRAGGYEQYF
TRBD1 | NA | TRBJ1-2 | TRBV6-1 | TGTGCCAGCAGTGATGGACAGGGGGGAGGCTACACCTTC | CASSDGQGGGYTF
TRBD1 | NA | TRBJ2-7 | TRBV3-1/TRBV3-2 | TGTGCCAGCAGCCAAGCCCGTGGGACAGCGCGGGCCTACGAGCAGTACTTC | CASSQARGTARAYEQYF
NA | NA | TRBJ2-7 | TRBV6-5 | TGTGCCAGCAGTTCTAGCTCCTACGAGCAGTACTTC | CASSSSSYEQYF
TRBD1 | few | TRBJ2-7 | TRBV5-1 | TGCGCCAGCAGCAAAACAGGGGGCCACGACGAGCAGTACTTC | CASSKTGGHDEQYF
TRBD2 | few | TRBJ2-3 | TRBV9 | TGTGCCAGCAGCGTATCGGGTAGCGGGGTGCCGGATACGCAGTATTTT | CASSVSGSGVPDTQYF
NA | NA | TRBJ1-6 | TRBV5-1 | TGCGCCAGCAGCTTGGGAGACAGTGGTAGTGGTTCACCCCTCCACTTT | CASSLGDSGSGSPLHF
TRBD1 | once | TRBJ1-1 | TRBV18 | TGTGCCAGCTCACCCGGACAGGGCGGCACTGAAGCTTTCTTT | CASSPGQGGTEAFF
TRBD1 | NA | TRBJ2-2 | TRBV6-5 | TGTGCCAGCAGAACACAGGGGGCGTACACCGGGGAGCTGTTTTTT | CASRTQGAYTGELFF